This record concerns one TCR beta chain sequence. Donors were drawn from the approximately 130-subject validation cohort, separate from the approximately 680-subject first cohort. The data stem from a study of cytomegalovirus exposure and HLA in healthy donors. Generated by immunoSEQ multiplex PCR, the TCRdb table keeps only in-frame clones and is missing some. The repertoire holds 130,000 or so clones, with roughly nine tenths as singletons. The germline gives CDR1 LGHNA, CDR2 YNFKEQ. V was clipped by 1 base and J by 8 bases; unmatched bases: 10. CDR3 size: 16 residues. The J gene is TRBJ1-4, the V gene TRBV4-2, with 7 bases that match TRBD1. The TCR comes from a young woman in good health and CMV-seronegative. The sample taken for sequencing was PBMCs. CDR3 DNA: TGTGCCAGCAGCCAAGGCCCTGACAGGGCTGGAGAAAAACTGTTTTTT. As protein: CASSQGPDRAGEKLFF.